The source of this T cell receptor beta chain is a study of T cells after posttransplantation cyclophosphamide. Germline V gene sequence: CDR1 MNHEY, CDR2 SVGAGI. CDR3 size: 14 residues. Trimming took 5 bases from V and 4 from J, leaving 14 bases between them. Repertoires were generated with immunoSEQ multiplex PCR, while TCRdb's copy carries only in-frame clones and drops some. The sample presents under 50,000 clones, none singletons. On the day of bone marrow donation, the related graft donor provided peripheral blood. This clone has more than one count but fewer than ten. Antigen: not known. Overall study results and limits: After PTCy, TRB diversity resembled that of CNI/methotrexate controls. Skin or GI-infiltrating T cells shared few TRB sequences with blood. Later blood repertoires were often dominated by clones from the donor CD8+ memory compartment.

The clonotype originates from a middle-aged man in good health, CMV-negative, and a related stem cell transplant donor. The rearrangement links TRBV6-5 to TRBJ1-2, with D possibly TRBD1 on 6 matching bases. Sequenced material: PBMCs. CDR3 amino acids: CASSEDRPLYGYTF. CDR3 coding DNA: TGTGCCAGCAGTGAGGACAGACCCCTCTATGGCTACACCTTC.